Shown below are 3 T cell receptor beta chains from a single sample sequenced in a study of beta chain features in type 1 diabetes. Expressed TCRB transcripts got sequenced, as all isolated RNA was reverse transcribed. This table comes from immunoSEQ multiplex PCR, and its TCRdb copy is limited to in-frame clones, with some not included. Of about 900,000 clones in the sample, under 20% were seen once. Sequenced sample: naive CD4+ T cells from blood. Every receptor here comes from a woman younger than 35 in good health.

V is TRBV5-1 and J is TRBJ2-1, with D possibly TRBD2 on 6 matching bases. The CDR3 runs 19 residues. Per germline, CDR1 SGHRS and CDR2 YFSETQ. Trimming stripped 1 base from V and 9 bases from J, with 29 bases between. The CDR3 protein is CASSLTLTTRTPPGGEQFF. In DNA, the CDR3 is TGCGCCAGCAGCTTGACCCTAACAACCCGGACTCCGCCCGGGGGTGAGCAGTTCTTC.

The rearrangement joins TRBV21-1 to TRBJ2-2; no DNA check was done on the table's D call, TRBD2. TRBV21-1 is classified as a pseudogene. This CDR3 has 12 amino acids. The CDR3 DNA sequence: TGTGCCAGCACGAAGCGAACCGGGGAGCTGTTTTTT. Translation gives CASTKRTGELFF.

The sample holds a few counts of this clone. The V call is TRBV2, the J call TRBJ1-1, with D possibly being TRBD1 (5 bases). The CDR3 has 13 amino acids. The V end was cut by 4 bases, the J end by 4 bases, with 10 bases between. Germline assignment: CDR1 SNHLY and CDR2 FYNNEI. CDR3 nucleotides: TGTGCCAGCAGTGCAGAGGGGAGCACTGAAGCTTTCTTT. Protein: CASSAEGSTEAFF. Full variable domain (remainder filled in from reference TRBV2 and TRBJ1-1): EPEVTQTPSHQVTQMGQEVILRCVPISNHLYFYWYRQILGQKVEFLVSFYNNEISEKSEIFDDQFSVERPDGSNFTLKIRSTKLEDSAMYFCASSAEGSTEAFFGQGTRLTVV.